This TCR beta chain was obtained from a study of shared clonotypes between healthy human individuals. General study findings and limits: Naive subsets typically showed greater estimated richness than memory subsets.

The method was immunoSEQ multiplex PCR; TCRdb's version includes in-frame clones alone and lacks a portion of them. The sample contains over 2 million clones, roughly 90% of which appear only once. The germline V and J ends were trimmed by 1 base and 0 bases, with 12 bases remaining between them. CDR3 length equals 16 residues. CDR1 is LNHNV and CDR2 is YYDKDF in the germline V gene (reference sequence). The CD4+ fraction was divided into a CD45RA+ naive subset and a CD45RA-negative memory subset. Concerning this clone: Antigen: not known.

The genes are TRBV15 and TRBJ1-2, with a tentative D call TRBD1 (5 bases). Sample: naive CD4+ T cells from PBMCs. This sample's subset: CD45RA+ positively selected. This clonotype was obtained from a man between 18 and 35 years old in good health. Some clones in this sample may be carry-over from other donors' samples. In DNA form, the CDR3 reads TGTGCCACCAGCAGAGGAAGGGGTAATACTAACTATGGCTACACCTTC. It encodes CATSRGRGNTNYGYTF.